These T cell receptor beta chains were read from a single sample in a study of cytomegalovirus exposure and HLA in healthy donors. The assay was immunoSEQ multiplex PCR, and TCRdb's table has in-frame clones only and misses some. The table records around 130,000 clones, about 80% of them present only once. The sample was PBMCs. Receptors were obtained from a man younger than 45 in good health and CMV-seronegative. Both conserved end residues are part of each CDR3. D genes are given only for firm matches. Expanded clones are given a class, and other clones once, few, many or no size at all.

abundance	v_gene	d_gene	j_gene	CDR3nt	CDR3aa
NA	TRBV5-1	NA	TRBJ2-5	TGCGCCACCTCGGCGGGTCAGCCCCGGGAGACCCAGTACTTC	CATSAGQPRETQYF
NA	TRBV6-5	TRBD1	TRBJ2-7	TGTGCCAGCAACGGACAGGGGAGAGACGAGCAGTACTTC	CASNGQGRDEQYF
NA	TRBV6-6	TRBD2	TRBJ2-5	TGTGCCAGCAGTGGACTAGCGGGAGGCGAGACCCAGTACTTC	CASSGLAGGETQYF
NA	TRBV19	NA	TRBJ2-5	TGTGCCAGTACGGATGGGGGGTTGGGTAGAGAGACCCAGTACTTC	CASTDGGLGRETQYF
once	TRBV9	NA	TRBJ1-2	TGTGCCAGCAGCGTAGGAGTCAGCGCCAACTATGGCTACACCTTC	CASSVGVSANYGYTF
NA	TRBV6-1	NA	TRBJ1-5	TGTGCCAGCAGTGAAGCGCAGGGTCAGCCCCAGCATTTT	CASSEAQGQPQHF
once	TRBV5-6	NA	TRBJ2-1	TGTGCCAGCAGCGGGTACCAGGTTGAGCAGTTCTTC	CASSGYQVEQFF
NA	TRBV5-1	NA	TRBJ2-7	TGCGCCAGCAGCCGTGGGGACTCCTCCTACGAGCAGTACTTC	CASSRGDSSYEQYF
NA	TRBV6-6	NA	TRBJ1-5	TGTGCCAGCACGAGTGGCAATCAGCCCCAGCATTTT	CASTSGNQPQHF
few	TRBV7-6	TRBD2	TRBJ2-2	TGTGCCAGCAGCCTACTCGGACTAGCGGGGCTCTACACCGGGGAGCTGTTTTTT	CASSLLGLAGLYTGELFF
few	TRBV6-6	NA	TRBJ1-6	TGTGCCAGCAGTTACCAGGACAGTAATTCACCCCTCCACTTT	CASSYQDSNSPLHF
NA	TRBV30	NA	TRBJ1-2	TGTGCCTGGAGTGTTGGCGGTTTGGGCTATGGCTACACCTTC	CAWSVGGLGYGYTF
NA	TRBV5-1	TRBD1	TRBJ1-4	TGCGCCAGCAGCTTGGCCGGGACAGGGGACGAAAAACTGTTTTTT	CASSLAGTGDEKLFF
NA	TRBV2	TRBD2	TRBJ2-7	TGTGCCAGCAGTCCGGGGGGGAGGGAGCAGTACTTC	CASSPGGREQYF
NA	TRBV4-1	TRBD2	TRBJ2-7	TGCGCCAGCAGCCACACACTAGCGGGGGCCGCCTACGAGCAGTACTTC	CASSHTLAGAAYEQYF
NA	TRBV9	NA	TRBJ2-1	TGTGCCAGCAGCGTAGTGGGTGCTAGGGGCTACAATGAGCAGTTCTTC	CASSVVGARGYNEQFF
NA	TRBV6-5	TRBD1	TRBJ1-1	TGTGCCAGCAGTTACTCGACAGGGAAAGTGACTGAAGCTTTCTTT	CASSYSTGKVTEAFF
NA	TRBV7-7	NA	TRBJ2-1	TGTGCTAGCAGCTTAGTGCCGGGAAACAATGAGCAGTTCTTC	CASSLVPGNNEQFF
NA	TRBV15	TRBD1	TRBJ2-2	TGTGCCACCAGCAGCCGGGACAGGGTCACCGGGGAGCTGTTTTTT	CATSSRDRVTGELFF
NA	TRBV13	NA	TRBJ1-1	TGTGCCAGCAGCTTAGTCACAGGCCTACATAACACTGAAGCTTTCTTT	CASSLVTGLHNTEAFF
NA	TRBV15	NA	TRBJ1-1	TGTGCCACCAGCAGAGCGAGGTTCGACACTGAAGCTTTCTTT	CATSRARFDTEAFF
NA	TRBV18	TRBD1	TRBJ2-5	TGTGCCAGCTCACCAAAGCTAGGACAGGCGGGCCAAGAGACCCAGTACTTC	CASSPKLGQAGQETQYF
few	TRBV5-1	TRBD1	TRBJ1-1	TGCGCCAGCAGCCTGGGACAGGGTGCTGAAGCTTTCTTT	CASSLGQGAEAFF
NA	TRBV28	NA	TRBJ1-5	TGTGCCAGCAGTTTAGCGGGTCAGCCCCAGCATTTT	CASSLAGQPQHF
NA	TRBV28	NA	TRBJ1-2	TGTGCCAGCAGTTTACCTACAGGGCAGGGTCGCGGCTACACCTTC	CASSLPTGQGRGYTF
NA	TRBV6-1	NA	TRBJ2-7	TGTGCCAGCAGTGCCGAAGGGGGTAGCAACGAGCAGTACTTC	CASSAEGGSNEQYF
NA	TRBV5-1	TRBD2	TRBJ2-7	TGCGCCAGCAGCTTGGGACTAGCGGGGTTCGACGAGCAGTACTTC	CASSLGLAGFDEQYF
NA	TRBV15	NA	TRBJ1-1	TGTGCCACCAGCAGAGCCGGGTCACCATCCAAAGCTTTCTTT	CATSRAGSPSKAFF
NA	TRBV28	TRBD1	TRBJ2-7	TGTGCCAGCAGTCAGAGACAGGGTAAATCCTACGAGCAGTACTTC	CASSQRQGKSYEQYF
once	TRBV4-3	NA	TRBJ1-4	TGCGCCAGCAGCCAAGCTAAGACGGGGGGCTTAGAAAAACTGTTTTTT	CASSQAKTGGLEKLFF
NA	TRBV12-5	NA	TRBJ2-2	TGTGCTAGTGGTTTCATTCAGGATCCCACCGGGGAGCTGTTTTTT	CASGFIQDPTGELFF
NA	TRBV6-6	NA	TRBJ2-7	TGTGCCAGCACTCCACAAGGGGCAGGGTTCTACGAGCAGTACTTC	CASTPQGAGFYEQYF
NA	TRBV7-9	NA	TRBJ1-5	TGTGCCAGCAGCGCCGGGAGCAATCAGCCCCAGCATTTT	CASSAGSNQPQHF
NA	TRBV29-1	NA	TRBJ1-6	TGCAGCCTTGGGTATTCGGGGAATAATTCACCCCTCCACTTT	CSLGYSGNNSPLHF
once	TRBV28	NA	TRBJ1-5	TGTGCCAGCAGTCTCGACAGCATTCAGCCCCAGCATTTT	CASSLDSIQPQHF
NA	TRBV30	NA	TRBJ1-4	TGTGCCTGGAGTGTACGTACTTTCGCCGAAAAACTGTTTTTT	CAWSVRTFAEKLFF
NA	TRBV28	TRBD2	TRBJ2-3	TGTGCCAGCAGTCCTCTTAGCGGGAGGTCCACAGATACGCAGTATTTT	CASSPLSGRSTDTQYF
NA	TRBV27	NA	TRBJ2-7	TGTGCCAGCAGTACCGGGAACTACTACGAGCAGTACTTC	CASSTGNYYEQYF
NA	TRBV2	TRBD1	TRBJ1-2	TGTGCCAGCAGATGGACAGGTCTCTATGGCTACACCTTC	CASRWTGLYGYTF
NA	TRBV5-6	TRBD1	TRBJ1-1	TGTGCCAGCAGCTGGACAGGGGGATCGTGGGGGAACACTGAAGCTTTCTTT	CASSWTGGSWGNTEAFF
NA	TRBV6-6	NA	TRBJ1-5	TGTGCCAGCAGTACCCAAGACAGATATAGCAATCAGCCCCAGCATTTT	CASSTQDRYSNQPQHF
NA	TRBV28	NA	TRBJ2-7	TGTGCCAGCAGCGGACAGAGCTCCTACGAGCAGTACTTC	CASSGQSSYEQYF
NA	TRBV20-1	NA	TRBJ2-1	TGCAGTGCTAGAAGTCGCGATGAGCAGTTCTTC	CSARSRDEQFF
NA	TRBV29-1	TRBD1	TRBJ2-3	TGCAGCGTTGACGCGGGGTCGGACAGGGACTTTCCAGATACGCAGTATTTT	CSVDAGSDRDFPDTQYF